This T cell receptor beta chain was identified in a study of TIL therapy for anti-PD-1-resistant metastatic lung cancer (dated by TCRdb to the early 2020s). At the level of the whole study: Tumors were harvested prior to any PD-1/PD-L1 blockade, after which nivolumab was administered to patients, and lymphodepletion, expanded TIL infusion and IL-2 were given to patients who progressed. Enrolled patients had a median age of around 49 years (range roughly 38-80) and a median tumor PD-L1 proportion score of around 6%. The cohort was predominantly lung adenocarcinoma, with several EGFR-mutant and two ALK-rearranged tumors, and half of patients were current or former smokers. Across the cohort, whole-exome sequencing showed a median non-synonymous tumor mutation burden of about 1.5 mutations per megabase. Clonotypes were tracked across tumor, expanded TIL product and serial blood samples by T cell receptor beta sequencing of tumor and peripheral blood. What the research found in general, with its limitations: The study protocol defined all tumor marker inferences as exploratory. The cohort was highly selected, including more treatment-naive, never-smoker and oncogene-addicted patients than is typical, which limits generalizability. The baseline peripheral repertoire was partially replaced by infused TIL clonotypes, which then decayed over months, and no apparent association between persistence and response was found.

The immunoSEQ v3 hsTCRB kit was used to amplify TCR beta CDR3 regions from genomic DNA through bias-controlled multiplex PCR. TCR libraries were sequenced on an Illumina NextSeq 500 to some 2.2 million read pairs for survey level or roughly 4.5-6 million for deep level. For the original study's pipeline: V, D and J genes were assigned, non-productive sequences were removed, and clonality was reported by immunoSEQ Analyzer software. Repertoires were compared by productive Simpson clonality and by the Morisita overlap index of productive TRB rearrangements between infused TIL and blood. Absolute clonotype counts in blood were estimated by multiplying the lymphocyte count by the CD3+ fraction and by the productive frequency of the clone. TCRdb limited this immuneACCESS table to in-frame rearrangements with V and J called. A share of clones is missing; checked studies link under half to unresolved V genes, and the rest is unexplained. The V and J calls and the clone size are those of that table, but D and trimming were determined from the DNA. The sample includes more than 50,000 clones, with more than 75% observed a single time. 2% to 3% of the sample comes from the top ten.

A word on this clone: This receptor's antigen is unknown. Base qualities were left out, and no much larger clone turns up one base away.

The germline V and J ends show losses of 0 bases and 6 bases respectively, and no gene match explains 5 bases of the junction. The CDR3, from cysteine to phenylalanine, totals 15 residues. The CDR3 DNA has 45 bases and is translated from base 1. The germline V gene yields KGHSH for CDR1 and LQKENI for CDR2. What the time point label conveys for this sample: pre-treatment sample, taken before nivolumab and TIL therapy. Adults with stage 4 NSCLC were enrolled in a dual-center phase I trial from October 2017 to early 2020. Samples came from a single-arm, open-label phase I trial of tumor-infiltrating lymphocyte therapy with nivolumab in advanced non-small cell lung cancer. Blood mononuclear cells from EDTA tubes were separated on a Ficoll gradient and snap-frozen as pellets, and DNA was extracted from the cells using a Qiagen mini-prep kit.

This TCR derives from a person aged 30 to 80 with non-small cell lung cancer. The source was blood, collected at baseline. The V and J segments used are TRBV18 and TRBJ2-5; the junction holds 9 bases that match TRBD1. The CDR3 reads as follows: CASSPPTGGLKTQYF. Here is the DNA: TGTGCCAGCTCACCACCAACAGGGGGCCTGAAGACCCAGTACTTC. This CDR3, with the reference TRBV18 and TRBJ2-5 proteins standing in past its ends, gives the full variable domain NAGVMQNPRHLVRRRGQEARLRCSPMKGHSHVYWYRQLPEEGLKFMVYLQKENIIDESGMPKERFSAEFPKEGPSILRIQQVVRGDSAAYFCASSPPTGGLKTQYFGPGTRLLVL.